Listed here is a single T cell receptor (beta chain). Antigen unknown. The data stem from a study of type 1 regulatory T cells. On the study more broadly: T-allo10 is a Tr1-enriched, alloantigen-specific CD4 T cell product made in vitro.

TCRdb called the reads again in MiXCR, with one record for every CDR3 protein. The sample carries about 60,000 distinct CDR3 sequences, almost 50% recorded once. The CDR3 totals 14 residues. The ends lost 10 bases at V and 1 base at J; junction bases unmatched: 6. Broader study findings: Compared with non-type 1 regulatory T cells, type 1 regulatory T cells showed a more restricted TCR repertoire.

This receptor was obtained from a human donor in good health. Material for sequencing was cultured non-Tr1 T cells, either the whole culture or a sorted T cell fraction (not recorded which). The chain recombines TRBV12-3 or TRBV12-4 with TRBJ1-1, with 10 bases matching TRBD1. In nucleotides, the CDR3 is TGTGCCACCTCTCGACAGGGGGCGAACACTGAAGCTTTCTTT. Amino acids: CATSRQGANTEAFF.